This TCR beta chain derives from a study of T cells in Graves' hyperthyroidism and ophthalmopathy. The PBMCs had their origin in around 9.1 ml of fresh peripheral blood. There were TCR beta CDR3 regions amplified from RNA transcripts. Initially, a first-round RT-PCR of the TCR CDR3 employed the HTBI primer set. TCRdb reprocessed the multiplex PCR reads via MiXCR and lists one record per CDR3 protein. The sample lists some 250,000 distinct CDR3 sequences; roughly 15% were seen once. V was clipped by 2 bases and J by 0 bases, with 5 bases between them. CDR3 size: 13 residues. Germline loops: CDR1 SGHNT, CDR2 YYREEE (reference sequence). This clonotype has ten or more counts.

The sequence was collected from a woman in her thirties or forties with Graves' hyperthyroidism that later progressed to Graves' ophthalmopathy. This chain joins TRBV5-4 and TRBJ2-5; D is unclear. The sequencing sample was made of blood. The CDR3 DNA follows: TGTGCCAGCAGCTTTGGGAACCAAGAGACCCAGTACTTC. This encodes CASSFGNQETQYF.